Below, 17 T cell receptor beta chains from the same sample are listed, as sequenced in a study of post-analysis software for immune sequencing data. Study-level findings and limits: Among roughly five TRBV segments more frequent in patients than controls were TRBV5-6, TRBV5-1 and TRBV20-1.

Libraries were made from TCR beta cDNA, and they carried unique molecular identifiers. TCRdb redid the calling of the PCR reads with MiXCR, one entry per CDR3 protein. Seen here are fewer than 850,000 distinct CDR3 sequences, approximately 30% observed once, and the top ten hold under 0.7%. No antigen has been assigned to these receptors. Sequencing was carried out using blood. These receptors were collected from a girl aged 5-17 years with multiple sclerosis.

The chain combines TRBV29-1 with TRBJ2-5, with a weak D call TRBD1 (5 bases). This CDR3 spans 13 amino acids. Germline CDR1 SQVTM, CDR2 ANQGSEA. V lost 2 bases, J lost 4 bases, and 11 bases lay in between. CDR3 in DNA: TGCAGCGTTGAATACAGGACCCCAGAGACCCAGTACTTC. It codes for CSVEYRTPETQYF.

This clonotype was seen only a few times. V usage is TRBV6-6 and J usage is TRBJ2-5, with 10 bases aligning to TRBD2. The germline V gene has CDR1 MNHNY and CDR2 SVGAGI (reference sequence). V trimming: 6 bases; J trimming: 1 base; junction bases outside the gene matches: 8. CDR3 length: 16 residues. CDR3 protein: CASSLSGRGPQETQYF. Written as DNA, the CDR3 is TGTGCCAGCAGCTTGAGCGGGAGGGGGCCCCAAGAGACCCAGTACTTC.

This clonotype showed up just a few times. This sequence joins TRBV18 and TRBJ2-5, with TRBD2 matching over 9 bases. Losses at the gene ends were 1 base for V and 5 bases for J; bases not matched to a gene: 8. The CDR3 sequence is 16 residues long. Looked up from germline, CDR1 is KGHSH and CDR2 is LQKENI. The CDR3 nucleotides are TGTGCCAGCTCACCACTTTTGCGGGAGGGCCTGGAGACCCAGTACTTC. Translating gives CASSPLLREGLETQYF.

On this clonotype: A much larger clonotype is one base distant, so this may be a read error. The V gene is TRBV20-1, the J gene TRBJ2-4; 8 nucleotides match TRBD1. The CDR3 loop spans 11 amino acids. Unmatched junction bases numbered 6, after V lost 4 bases and J lost 13 bases. Germline CDR1 reads DFQATT; CDR2 reads SNEGSKA (reference sequence). The CDR3 DNA reads TGCAGTGCTACGGACAGGGACAAGCAGTACTTC. Protein sequence: CSATDRDKQYF.

This clonotype was recorded once. The junction departs from germline at one end; a sequencing error may be responsible. The V call is TRBV20-1, the J call TRBJ2-7; 13 bases are a match to TRBD2. From germline, CDR1 is DFQATT and CDR2 SNEGSKA (reference sequence). This CDR3 contains 16 residues. The CDR3 bases are TGCAGTGCTAGGGGACTAGCGGGAAGGAGCTCCTACGAGCAGCACTTC. It codes for CSARGLAGRSSYEQHF.

The V gene is TRBV4-3, the J gene TRBJ2-2; the D call may be TRBD1 or TRBD2 (6 bases each). Trimming removed 4 bases from V and 4 bases from J, with 13 bases in between. Germline V gives CDR1 LGHNA, CDR2 YSLEER. The CDR3 is 15 residues long. The CDR3 reads CASSRPGAGTGELFF. CDR3 nucleotide sequence: TGCGCCAGCAGCCGGCCGGGGGCGGGCACCGGGGAGCTGTTTTTT.

This clonotype was observed a few times. The chain has TRBV5-1 and TRBJ1-2; TRBD1 aligns across 8 bases. The CDR3 length is 15 residues. The germline CDR1 and CDR2 sequences are SGHRS and YFSETQ. The junction had 14 bases not matched to a gene; V was cut back by 4 bases and J by 9 bases. Here the CDR3 DNA reads TGCGCCAGCAGCAGCGGACAGGGCGAACGGTATAGCTACACCTTC. Translated: CASSSGQGERYSYTF. The whole variable domain, filled in from reference TRBV5-1 and TRBJ1-2, reads KAGVTQTPRYLIKTRGQQVTLSCSPISGHRSVSWYQQTPGQGLQFLFEYFSETQRNKGNFPGRFSGRQFSNSRSEMNVSTLELGDSALYLCASSSGQGERYSYTFGSGTRLTVV.

The CDR3 protein is CASSYGAQTNEKLFF. In DNA form, the CDR3 reads TGTGCCAGCAGCTATGGGGCTCAAACTAATGAAAAACTGTTTTTT. This sequence joins TRBV5-8 and TRBJ1-4; possible D gene TRBD1, 5 bases. CDR3 length: 15 residues. V was trimmed by 3 bases and J by 1 base, leaving 10 bases between them. Germline V lookup: CDR1 SGHTS, CDR2 YDEGEE.

A few counts support this clonotype. The chain carries TRBV20-1 and TRBJ2-1; either TRBD1 or TRBD2 may supply D (5 bases each). The J call may be faulty, since TRBJ2-7 better matches the DNA end. The CDR3 has 14 residues. Germline V gene data show CDR1 as DFQATT and CDR2 as SNEGSKA (reference sequence). CDR3 loop: CSCSRDGSYNEQYF. In DNA, the CDR3 is TGCAGCTGCAGCCGGGACGGCTCCTACAATGAGCAGTACTTC.

V usage is TRBV7-9 and J usage is TRBJ1-2, with D perhaps TRBD1 (6 bases). Germline V gene data show CDR1 as SEHNR and CDR2 as FQNEAQ (reference sequence). The CDR3 has 19 residues. The germline V and J ends were trimmed by 4 bases and 4 bases, with 28 bases remaining between them. The CDR3 DNA reads TGTGCCAGCAGCTCCAGGACGAGGGCAGGGGTTACCGGTGGCTATGGCTACACCTTC. It encodes CASSSRTRAGVTGGYGYTF.

Here the CDR3 reads CSASGANTNYGYTF. CDR3 nucleotide sequence: TGCAGTGCTAGCGGGGCCAATACTAACTATGGCTACACCTTC. The V and J genes are TRBV20-1 and TRBJ1-2, with a possible D match to TRBD1 (5 bases). V lost 3 bases and J 0 bases, leaving 11 bases between the germline ends. Germline loops: CDR1 DFQATT, CDR2 SNEGSKA (reference sequence). The CDR3 is made up of 14 amino acids.

This chain joins TRBV7-9 and TRBJ1-1; 7 bases fit TRBD1. The CDR3 runs to 14 residues. Germline values: CDR1 SEHNR, CDR2 FQNEAQ (reference sequence). J lost 1 base, V lost 6 bases, and 5 bases had no gene match. The CDR3 sequence is CASRWTGENTEAFF. The CDR3 DNA sequence: TGTGCCAGCAGATGGACAGGAGAGAACACTGAAGCTTTCTTT.

The CDR3 spells CASSLIGNEQFF. The CDR3 DNA is TGTGCCAGCAGTTTAATTGGGAATGAGCAGTTCTTC. The rearrangement links TRBV12-3 or TRBV12-4 to TRBJ2-1; D not resolved. The CDR3 has 12 amino acids. Trimming stripped 2 bases from V and 7 bases from J, with 6 bases between.

This clonotype occurred a few times. The chain employs TRBV12-3 or TRBV12-4 and TRBJ2-5, with a weak D call TRBD2 (7 bases). Trimming took off 5 bases at V and 5 bases at J, with 15 bases between the two ends. This CDR3 region has 14 residues. Written as DNA, the CDR3 is TGTGCCAGCAGTCCGACGTGGGGGGGCGAGACCCAGTACTTC. Translated, it gives CASSPTWGGETQYF.

This sequence joins TRBV20-1 and TRBJ2-1; D not resolved. The CDR3 extends over 16 amino acids. The V and J ends lost 0 bases and 8 bases respectively, with 20 bases between them. CDR1 and CDR2 (germline): DFQATT, SNEGSKA (reference sequence). The CDR3 here is CSARELRSHPIDEQFF. In DNA form, the CDR3 reads TGCAGTGCTAGAGAATTACGGTCCCATCCGATTGATGAGCAGTTCTTC.

Only a few counts were recorded for this clonotype. The rearrangement joins TRBV6-5 to TRBJ2-1; 14 bases line up with TRBD2. From germline, CDR1 is MNHEY and CDR2 SVGAGI. This CDR3 region has 15 residues. The J segment lost 5 bases and the V segment lost 5 bases, leaving 2 bases of the junction unmatched. The CDR3 sequence is CASSGGLAGDNEQFF. The CDR3 region has the DNA TGTGCCAGCAGTGGGGGACTAGCGGGGGACAATGAGCAGTTCTTC.

V usage is TRBV3-1 and J usage is TRBJ1-6, with D uncertain. V was pared by 4 bases and J by 10 bases, with 8 bases between. This CDR3 region has 12 residues. Germline CDR1 reads LGHDT; CDR2 reads YNNKEL (reference sequence). The CDR3 DNA reads TGTGCCAGCAGCCTCGGGGAGTCACCCCTCCACTTT. Translating gives CASSLGESPLHF.